This TCR beta chain was documented in a study of regulatory T cells in long-lasting Graves disease (dated by TCRdb to the early 2020s). The study in broad terms: Patients with newly diagnosed Graves' disease had been on antithyroid drugs for under 3 months. Peripheral blood TCR sequencing and RNA sequencing compared persistent Graves' disease patients with newly diagnosed Graves' disease patients. The study took place in China and was registered as a clinical trial. A total of roughly 35 samples were covered by TCR sequencing, comprising about 13 persistent and around 20 newly diagnosed Graves' disease patients.

The label giving this sample's time point can be read as: newly diagnosed GD, antithyroid drugs for less than 3 months. For both TCR sequencing and RNA sequencing, RNA was extracted from PBMCs using TRIzol. Graves' disease was diagnosed according to American Thyroid Association guidelines. Recruitment of patients was carried out at an endocrinology department in Xi'an, China. From each patient, roughly 9 milliliters of peripheral blood was collected into an EDTA anticoagulant tube. Ficoll Paque Plus density gradient separation was used to isolate PBMCs, and no additional T cell sorting was done. An Agilent 2100 Bioanalyzer and agarose gel were used to check RNA quality, and a NanoDrop 2000 was used to measure RNA concentration. The CDR3 goes from the cysteine to the phenylalanine over 15 residues. Of all the DNA, just the CDR3 is kept, 45 bases in frame from base 1. V trim: 4 bases; J trim: 0 bases; unmatched bases: 6. CDR1 SGHNT and CDR2 YENEEA are derived from the germline V gene.

The receptor library was made with multiplex PCR. Instrument used: Illumina HiSeq 4000. iRepertoire HTBI primers and Arm-PCR amplification of CDR3 regions were used to construct TCR beta libraries. Before sequencing, the PCR products went through gel purification. As for the authors' bioinformatics: Gene usage analysis of CDR3 amino acid clonotypes used the roughly 62 TRBV and 14 TRBJ segments found across samples. COPE and FqMerger were used to merge the filtered high-quality paired reads into contigs. BLAST was used to align contigs to IMGT TRBV, TRBD and TRBJ reference genes, with CDR3 defined following IMGT. Any clonotype with a frequency above 0.1% was classified as a highly expanded clone. Shannon entropy was used to measure repertoire diversity, and the Gini coefficient was used to measure V-J evenness. A clonotype found in more than one individual was treated as public. The raw public reads went through TCRdb reprocessing: fastp at Q25, MiXCR clone calling, in-frame beta chains kept. Each CDR3 protein gets just one entry, which takes the most common genes and DNA from the rows behind it. These V and J calls derive from TCRdb rather than the authors' analysis. This sample comprises about 220,000 distinct CDR3 sequences, approximately 19% of them detected only once. The leading ten clones occupy approximately 10% of the sample.

The paper as a whole reports these results and caveats: Compared with newly diagnosed patients, persistent Graves' disease patients had lower TCR Shannon entropy and fewer highly expanded clones, which suggests clonal expansion. The study examined only peripheral blood because the primary lesion, thyroid tissue, could not be accessed. Sequencing and analysis were restricted to the TCR beta chain. Persistent disease showed preferential use of TRBV28, TRBJ1-2 and TRBJ2-5, whereas newly diagnosed disease favored TRBV20-1 and TRBJ2-1. A larger number of public clonotypes was shared among persistent patients (around 3,000) than among newly diagnosed patients (more than 850). The authors acknowledged the small sample size as a limitation that may reduce accuracy.

This clonotype was detected many times. Its antigen remains unidentified. Base qualities are not at hand, and no much larger clone is one base apart. The sample was also linked to a second study, of T cells in Graves' hyperthyroidism and ophthalmopathy. The second source states: Stable Graves' hyperthyroidism was defined as the absence of progression to ophthalmopathy over 18 months of follow-up. Hyperthyroidism patients were newly diagnosed, had a disease duration of under 2 months, and were aged 18 to 65 years. The study excluded patients with uncontrolled infections, other autoimmune diseases, pregnancy or lactation. Diagnoses were based on clinical symptoms, serum thyroxine and TRAb, thyroid ultrasound and orbital computed tomography. For the first round of RT-PCR on the TCR CDR3, the HTBI primer set was used together with the Qiagen OneStep RT-PCR kit. Most expanded thyroid clonotypes (frequency above 0.001) were also detected in blood, a finding suggesting that blood repertoires may reflect thyroid immune responses. In cross-validation, a model built on a 13 V-J signature told ophthalmopathy apart from stable hyperthyroidism with 85% to 90% sensitivity and roughly 83% specificity, and in testing the same model reached 80%/75%. In validation, the model predicted progression to ophthalmopathy with around 71% sensitivity and 72% to 85% specificity, a median of 6.5 months before onset. TCR V-J signatures able to tell the groups apart were searched for in a discovery cohort of some 100 patients, of whom roughly 42 had Graves' ophthalmopathy and about 60 had stable Graves' hyperthyroidism. Prospective prediction of ophthalmopathy was tested in an independent validation cohort consisting of fewer than 20 hyperthyroidism patients and approximately 16 patients who later progressed to ophthalmopathy. The 75 to 100 discovery patients were randomly split 7:3 into training and test sets. Thyroid tissue and blood T-cell repertoires from six Graves' hyperthyroidism patients were also compared in the study. After blood sampling, hyperthyroidism patients were treated with methimazole at a starting dose of 30 mg daily, and ophthalmopathy patients were treated with high-dose intravenous methylprednisolone. The libraries were constructed in a second round of multiplex PCR and then size-selected and purified. The libraries were sequenced on an Illumina HiSeq2000 using paired-end 100 bp reads. SOAPnuke was used to process the raw data, with reads discarded if the reads contained adapters or uncalled bases, had a mean Phred below 15, or lacked an exact constant-primer or identifier match. COPE v1.2.5 was used to merge the high-quality paired reads, and each unique nucleotide sequence was defined as a clonotype. MiTCR v1.1 was used to align clonotypes to the IMGT TRBV, TRBD and TRBJ reference segments. The analysis included only V-J combinations with a frequency above 0.0001, which together covered around 99% of the repertoires. A TCS score was defined as the ratio between F50 (clonal expansion) and ExV (chaos), using BLOSUM62-based TCRdist between CDR3 peptides within each V-J. Welch's t-statistics and random forest reduced 500 to 650 V-J features to 10 to 15, which were used in a naive Bayes classifier (R e1071). No statistical method was used to fix the sample size in advance, and group allocation was not hidden from the investigators. The paper reports TCR Vbeta CDR3 sequencing of approximately 130 peripheral blood samples: 40 or so ophthalmopathy, fewer than 80 hyperthyroidism and 17 progressor patients.

Sequenced material: peripheral blood mononuclear cells (PBMCs), taken at new diagnosis, from a patient treated with antithyroid drugs. This clonotype was obtained from a woman aged 25-40 years with Graves disease. Donor details come from another sample of the same person, matched by shared clones. The chain joins TRBV11-3 to TRBJ2-7; the junction holds 7 bases that match TRBD1. CDR3 loop: CASSSQGLSSYEQYF. At the DNA level, the sequence is TGTGCCAGCAGCTCACAGGGGCTCAGCTCCTACGAGCAGTACTTC.